The 20 T cell receptor beta chains in this list originate from one sample, sequenced in a study of radiation and T cells in renal cell carcinoma. The table came from immunoSEQ multiplex PCR; TCRdb's copy has only in-frame clones and leaves some out. The repertoire holds 95,000 to 150,000 clones, with 81% as singletons. This sample's time point: blood 2 weeks post-SBRT. This sample's treatment: 15 Gy SBRT to primary tumor, nephrectomy 4 weeks later. This specimen was blood, taken from a patient whose treatment included radiotherapy and nephrectomy. The receptors originated from a man aged 50 to 60 with renal cell carcinoma.

V and J are TRBV19 and TRBJ2-3, with TRBD1 matching over 9 bases. Germline-derived CDR1 and CDR2 are LNHDA and SQIVND (reference sequence). V trimming: 10 bases; J trimming: 5 bases; junction bases outside the gene matches: 10. This CDR3 is 14 amino acids long. CDR3 residues: CATRDRATQDTQYF. The CDR3 region has the DNA TGTGCCACCAGGGACAGGGCAACTCAAGATACGCAGTATTTT.

This chain connects TRBV5-6 to TRBJ2-7; 8 bases are shared with TRBD1. This CDR3 has 14 amino acids. The V and J ends lost 3 bases and 1 base, in that order; junction bases with no gene match: 3. Germline V gene data show CDR1 as SGHDT and CDR2 as YYEEEE. CDR3 residues: CASSWRQGSYEQYF. The DNA for the CDR3 is TGTGCCAGCAGCTGGAGACAGGGGTCCTACGAGCAGTACTTC.

The chain links TRBV15 to TRBJ1-3; D is undetermined. The germline gives CDR1 LNHNV, CDR2 YYDKDF (reference sequence). Deletions cut 0 bases from V and 2 bases from J, with 11 bases between. The CDR3 totals 16 residues. The CDR3 DNA reads as TGTGCCACCAGCAGAGATGGGCAGCGACCTGGAAACACCATATATTTT. This codes for CATSRDGQRPGNTIYF. The whole variable domain, remainder taken from reference TRBV15 and TRBJ1-3, is DAMVIQNPRYQVTQFGKPVTLSCSQTLNHNVMYWYQQKSSQAPKLLFHYYDKDFNNEADTPDNFQSRRPNTSFCFLDIRSPGLGDTAMYLCATSRDGQRPGNTIYFGEGSWLTVV.

The gene calls are TRBV7-3 and TRBJ2-1, with D possibly called TRBD1 or TRBD2 (5 bases each). Germline V lookup: CDR1 SGHTA, CDR2 FQGTGA. V lost 5 bases and J 5 bases, leaving 13 bases between the germline ends. This CDR3 is built from 14 residues. The CDR3 DNA follows: TGTGCCAGCAGCACCCAGGGAGCAAACAATGAGCAGTTCTTC. It is translated as CASSTQGANNEQFF.

CDR3 amino acids: CASRPRTGDAYNEQFF. In nucleotides, the CDR3 is TGTGCCAGTAGACCCAGGACAGGAGACGCATACAATGAGCAGTTCTTC. The J gene is TRBJ2-1, the V gene TRBV19, with 7 nucleotides matching TRBD1. This CDR3 is built from 16 residues. The germline V gene has CDR1 LNHDA and CDR2 SQIVND (reference sequence). The V and J ends lost 6 bases and 4 bases, in that order; junction bases with no gene match: 12. Supplemented by reference TRBV19 and TRBJ2-1, the full variable domain reads DGGITQSPKYLFRKEGQNVTLSCEQNLNHDAMYWYRQDPGQGLRLIYYSQIVNDFQKGDIAEGYSVSREKKESFPLTVTSAQKNPTAFYLCASRPRTGDAYNEQFFGPGTRLTVL.

This clone was observed a handful of times. At one end the junction does not follow the germline gene, possibly because of a read error. V is TRBV7-7 and J is TRBJ2-5; D may match TRBD1 or TRBD2 (5 bases each). This CDR3 is built from 14 residues. The germline V gene encodes CDR1 SSHAT and CDR2 FNYEAQ (reference sequence). CDR3 bases: TGTGCTAGCAGCCACGGGGCAAACCAAGAGACCCAGTACTTC. Amino acids: CASSHGANQETQYF.

The chain carries TRBV9 and TRBJ1-2, with D perhaps matching TRBD1 (6 bases). Per germline, CDR1 SGDLS and CDR2 YYNGEE. The CDR3 totals 14 residues. With 4 bases removed from V and 8 bases from J, the gap between germline ends came to 18 bases. For the CDR3, the DNA is TGTGCCAGCAGCATAAACTGGGGGGCGCACGGCTACACCTTC. This encodes CASSINWGAHGYTF.

CDR3 sequence (DNA): TGTGCCAGTAATGAGGGACCGGGATTTTCCGGGGCCAACGTCCTGACTTTC. It translates to CASNEGPGFSGANVLTF. The rearrangement uses TRBV19 and TRBJ2-6; possibly TRBD1 or TRBD2 for D (5 bases each). The CDR3 is 17 residues long. Germline CDR1 reads LNHDA; CDR2 reads SQIVND (reference sequence). The ends were cut back, 7 bases at V and 4 bases at J, with 20 bases in the middle.

This chain uses TRBV7-2 with TRBJ2-7; the D is unclear. Trimming removed 5 bases from V and 2 bases from J, with 13 bases in between. The V gene's germline CDR1 is SGHTA and CDR2 FQGNSA. The CDR3 covers 14 residues. As DNA, the CDR3 is TGTGCCAGCAGCCCAGCTGCAGCCACCTACGAGCAGTACTTC. This sequence encodes CASSPAAATYEQYF.

This clone was recorded once. This sample includes further DNA sequences coding for the same CDR3. The chain has TRBV18 and TRBJ1-1, with 10 bases identical to TRBD1. The CDR3 covers 14 residues. From germline, CDR1 is KGHSH and CDR2 LQKENI. Losses at the gene ends were 3 bases for V and 5 bases for J; bases not matched to a gene: 3. CDR3 region: CASSPTGGRTEAFF. In nucleotides, the CDR3 is TGTGCCAGCTCACCGACAGGGGGCCGGACTGAAGCTTTCTTT.

This clone appeared once. This chain joins TRBV28 and TRBJ1-1, with D tentatively TRBD1 (6 bases). Germline CDR1 is MDHEN and CDR2 is SYDVKM. Trimming stripped 5 bases from V and 5 bases from J, with 15 bases between. This CDR3 region has 14 residues. This chain's CDR3 is CASSIGTRRTEAFF. CDR3 in DNA: TGTGCCAGCAGTATCGGGACACGGCGGACTGAAGCTTTCTTT. Drawing the rest from reference TRBV28 and TRBJ1-1, the complete variable domain is DVKVTQSSRYLVKRTGEKVFLECVQDMDHENMFWYRQDPGLGLRLIYFSYDVKMKEKGDIPEGYSVSREKKERFSLILESASTNQTSMYLCASSIGTRRTEAFFGQGTRLTVV.

This chain connects TRBV11-2 to TRBJ1-5; a weak D match, TRBD1 (6 bases). The CDR3 has 19 residues. CDR1 is SGHAT, CDR2 FQNNGV, per germline. With 3 bases removed from V and 0 bases from J, the gap between germline ends came to 21 bases. The CDR3 protein is CASSFVTGFGVYSNQPQHF. The CDR3 DNA is TGTGCCAGCAGCTTTGTAACAGGGTTTGGGGTTTATAGCAATCAGCCCCAGCATTTT.

J is TRBJ1-4 and V is TRBV6-1, with TRBD1 matching 7 bases. CDR1 and CDR2 (germline): MNHNS, SASEGT. The CDR3 totals 13 residues. The V and J ends lost 10 bases and 1 base, in that order; junction bases with no gene match: 3. CDR3 loop: CAIRGETNEKLFF. The CDR3 region has the DNA TGTGCCATCAGGGGGGAAACTAATGAAAAACTGTTTTTT.

A single count supports this clone. This chain links TRBV6-1 with TRBJ2-3, with 11 bases fitting TRBD2. The germline V gene has CDR1 MNHNS and CDR2 SASEGT. Losses at the gene ends were 6 bases for V and 6 bases for J; bases not matched to a gene: 5. CDR3 size: 14 residues. In DNA form, the CDR3 reads TGTGCCAGCAGGTTGGGACTAGCGGCTGATACGCAGTATTTT. Translated: CASRLGLAADTQYF.

This clone appeared a single time. V and J are TRBV5-1 and TRBJ1-2; a possible D gene is TRBD1 (6 bases). This CDR3 comprises 15 residues. Germline V gene data show CDR1 as SGHRS and CDR2 as YFSETQ. V lost 0 bases to trimming and J lost 7 bases, with 16 bases between them. CDR3 DNA: TGCGCCAGCAGCTTGGCCGGGGGCAGGATAGTTGGCTACACCTTC. Translation gives CASSLAGGRIVGYTF.

The chain joins TRBV10-1 to TRBJ2-7; D not certain. From germline, CDR1 is WNHNN and CDR2 SYGVQD (reference sequence). There are 13 residues in the CDR3. The V and J ends lost 0 bases and 5 bases respectively, with 8 bases between them. The CDR3 spells CASSESVYHEQYF. CDR3 nucleotides: TGCGCCAGCAGTGAGTCGGTTTACCACGAGCAGTACTTC.

This chain joins TRBV7-2 and TRBJ2-5; 9 nucleotides agree with TRBD2. This CDR3 is built from 15 residues. The J segment lost 5 bases and the V segment lost 3 bases, leaving 7 bases of the junction unmatched. Germline CDR1 reads SGHTA; CDR2 reads FQGNSA. CDR3 nucleotide sequence: TGTGCCAGCAGCTTCCAGCGGGGGGAAAGGGAGACCCAGTACTTC. Encoded protein: CASSFQRGERETQYF.

This chain joins TRBV5-1 and TRBJ1-4; 9 bases agree with TRBD1. This CDR3 has 14 residues. Germline V gene data show CDR1 as SGHRS and CDR2 as YFSETQ. The V gene end was trimmed by 3 bases and the J gene end by 5 bases; junction bases not matched to a gene: 2. CDR3 loop: CASSSGTGNEKLFF. The CDR3 DNA follows: TGCGCCAGCAGCTCCGGGACAGGGAATGAAAAACTGTTTTTT. The full variable domain, rest sourced from reference TRBV5-1 and TRBJ1-4, is KAGVTQTPRYLIKTRGQQVTLSCSPISGHRSVSWYQQTPGQGLQFLFEYFSETQRNKGNFPGRFSGRQFSNSRSEMNVSTLELGDSALYLCASSSGTGNEKLFFGSGTQLSVL.

This sequence joins TRBV7-2 and TRBJ1-1, with 7 bases lining up with TRBD1. The CDR3 totals 14 residues. In germline, CDR1 is SGHTA, CDR2 FQGNSA. V trimming: 3 bases; J trimming: 7 bases; junction bases outside the gene matches: 8. CDR3: CASSFYRGGGEAFF. The CDR3 DNA is TGTGCCAGCAGCTTCTACAGGGGAGGTGGTGAAGCTTTCTTT. The full variable domain, in which reference TRBV7-2 and TRBJ1-1 provide the parts outside the CDR3, is GAGVSQSPSNKVTEKGKDVELRCDPISGHTALYWYRQSLGQGLEFLIYFQGNSAPDKSGLPSDRFSAERTGGSVSTLTIQRTQQEDSAVYLCASSFYRGGGEAFFGQGTRLTVV.

The chain combines TRBV19 with TRBJ1-2, with 7 bases identical to TRBD1. The CDR3 runs to 14 residues. V gave up 1 base and J gave up 7 bases; unmatched junction bases: 6. Germline V gene sequence: CDR1 LNHDA, CDR2 SQIVND (reference sequence). CDR3 sequence (DNA): TGTGCCAGTAGTATAGGGGACAGCAACGGTGGCTACACCTTC. Protein product: CASSIGDSNGGYTF.